This T cell receptor (beta chain) was recovered during a study of blood T cell dynamics during melanoma immunotherapy (dated by TCRdb to between 2020 and 2021). Looking at the study overall: Patients had metastatic melanoma and received first-line pembrolizumab or nivolumab plus ipilimumab as standard of care in the United Kingdom. To find early correlates of response, peripheral T cell receptor repertoires were profiled in metastatic melanoma patients before and after one cycle of checkpoint inhibitor therapy. The training cohort consisted of consecutive patients, while an additional independent group of patients from the same centre was pooled to form an external validation set. General findings and caveats noted by the study authors: The relatively small sample size was acknowledged as potentially limiting generalization of the results. Unlike progressors, patients who went on to achieve disease control showed a bifurcated reorganization of the PBMC repertoire at W3, with either increased clonality or increased diversity. Whether the T cell clones driving repertoire changes were melanoma-specific or reflected general immune activation could not be determined in the study.

Taken from cysteine to phenylalanine, the CDR3 has 14 residues. Only the CDR3 portion is preserved as DNA: 42 bases, with reading frame beginning at the first base. The germline V gene (reference sequence) gives CDR1 as SEHNR and CDR2 as FQNEAQ. V is clipped by 4 bases and J by 6 bases, and the sequence between their germline boundaries is 15 bases long. This specimen's time point label, per the study, means: week 3, after first cycle of checkpoint inhibitor. Blood samples were taken before treatment (T0) and at week 3 (W3), following the first cycle of checkpoint blockade. Except for two patients with rapid clinical progression, response was assessed 12 weeks after the first infusion by RECIST 1.1; disease control meant complete response, partial response or stable disease. Any patient who had received prior systemic cancer treatment, was on concomitant immunosuppressant therapy or had synchronous other active malignancies was excluded. Both bulk PBMC and plasma cell-free DNA were sequenced for TCR beta so that circulating cells and T cell turnover could be tracked. PBMC were isolated from blood with Lymphoprep and SepMate tubes, followed by red cell lysis. QIAamp DNA Blood Mini kits were used to extract DNA from PBMC and sorted T cell subsets.

With regard to this clone: Its antigen is currently not known. Per-base quality was not reported, and no clone a single base away is much larger than it.

Every bulk PBMC sample was loaded with the same fixed amount of about 380 ng of DNA. TCR beta CDR3 sequences were amplified from genomic DNA using the immunoSEQ TCRb Assay kit according to manufacturer instructions. The KAPA Library Quantification Kit for Illumina platforms was used to quantify pooled libraries by qPCR. Pooled libraries were sequenced on an Illumina NextSeq 500, clustered at about 0.55-1.1 pM. Turning to the authors' computational methods: TCR data were analyzed with immunoSEQ ANALYZER and the R LymphoSeq package. A rearrangement efficiency score was calculated as productive divided by the sum of productive and non-productive CDR3 sequences. Clonality was measured with the Gini coefficient and diversity with the Renyi index at alpha=1, compared pairwise between timepoints within each patient. In LymphoSeq, clonal relatedness was computed with an edit distance of 3 and repertoire similarity was computed with the Bhattacharyya coefficient. Linear discriminant analysis on week-3 changes in clonality and diversity was built with the R MASS and caret packages to classify response. Here the immuneACCESS table is served through TCRdb, limited to in-frame sequences with V and J called. Missing clones are a known gap in these copies; in checked studies unresolved V genes cover under half, and the rest lacks a known reason. V and J calls and clone size are copied from that table; D and trimming were computed from the DNA. For this sample the table gives approximately 2,800 clones, of which roughly 89% were detected only once. Roughly 13% of the sample is held by the ten biggest clonotypes.

The chain is assembled from TRBV7-9 and TRBJ1-1; the D gene cannot be resolved reliably. The sequences come from blood, collected from a patient treated with checkpoint blockade. The clonotype was recovered from a human donor with melanoma. DNA sequence: TGTGCCAGCAGCTCCACGAGGGCGACCGCTGAAGCTTTCTTT. This encodes CASSSTRATAEAFF.